The entry below describes one T cell receptor beta chain. From blood CD8+ and CD4+ T cells, the TCR beta chain was sequenced. Negative isolation yielded the CD8+ and CD4+ T cells, while FACS enriched the TEMRA cells. It was with random hexamers that about 0.45 to 1 ug RNA was reverse transcribed. TCRdb processed the immunoSEQ multiplex PCR reads anew with MiXCR; each CDR3 protein has one entry. The data contain some 160,000 distinct CDR3 sequences, more than 90% of them singletons. This sample was taken from a study of CD8 T cells in Susac syndrome. The wider study: Each patient with Susac syndrome, at the time of blood draw, was therapy-naive, on corticosteroids, or on intravenous immunoglobulin alone.

The V gene lost 1 base and the J gene lost 2 bases, with 2 bases spanning the gap. The CDR3 is made up of 12 amino acids. CDR1 is MGHRA, CDR2 YSYEKL, per germline. The sample comprised CD4+ T cells from PBMCs. This TCR was recovered from a human donor with Susac syndrome. V is TRBV4-1 and J is TRBJ1-2, with D unresolved. CDR3 in amino acids: CASSQVNYGYTF. The CDR3 region has the DNA TGCGCCAGCAGCCAAGTGAACTATGGCTACACCTTC.